The 28 T cell receptor beta chains below were found in one sample sequenced in a study of cytomegalovirus exposure and HLA in healthy donors. The PCR made use of 60 Vbeta and 13 Jbeta primers. Libraries were prepared by immunoSEQ multiplex PCR; TCRdb keeps only in-frame clonotypes and omits some of them. Of some 150,000 clones listed, about 71% are singletons. Specimen: PBMCs. The receptor source for this set is a woman aged 25 to 39 in good health and CMV-seronegative.

This chain connects TRBV14 to TRBJ2-5; a weak D match, TRBD2 (7 bases). V dropped 2 bases and J dropped 1 base, with 11 bases sitting between them. The CDR3 spans 15 residues. Per the germline V gene, CDR1 is SGHDN and CDR2 is FVKESK. The CDR3 nucleotides read TGTGCCAGCAGCCAACGTCGGGGGGCCCAAGAGACCCAGTACTTC. This translates into CASSQRRGAQETQYF.

The V and J genes are TRBV5-4 and TRBJ2-3; 9 bases match TRBD2. With V trimmed by 2 bases and J by 6 bases, 10 bases remained unmatched. From germline, CDR1 is SGHNT and CDR2 YYREEE (reference sequence). This CDR3 contains 16 residues. DNA of the CDR3: TGTGCCAGCAGCTTCCCGGCGGGGGGGCGTCAGGATACGCAGTATTTT. Its protein is CASSFPAGGRQDTQYF.

This clone was seen once. The V gene is TRBV10-2, the J gene TRBJ2-5; TRBD1 matches 10 bases. Unmatched junction bases numbered 7, after V lost 4 bases and J lost 2 bases. This CDR3 region has 16 residues. Germline lookup yields CDR1 WSHSY and CDR2 SAAADI. The CDR3 is CASSAPDRGGQETQYF. CDR3 sequence (DNA): TGCGCCAGCAGTGCGCCGGACAGGGGGGGACAAGAGACCCAGTACTTC.

The genes are TRBV28 and TRBJ2-7; tentative D call: TRBD2 (6 bases). The CDR3 totals 15 residues. Trimming cost V 3 bases and J 0 bases, with 12 bases left between them. CDR1 and CDR2 from the germline V gene are MDHEN and SYDVKM. The CDR3 region has the DNA TGTGCCAGCAGTTTTTCGGGAGAAGGCTCCTACGAGCAGTACTTC. It encodes CASSFSGEGSYEQYF. Full variable domain (rest looked up from reference TRBV28 and TRBJ2-7): DVKVTQSSRYLVKRTGEKVFLECVQDMDHENMFWYRQDPGLGLRLIYFSYDVKMKEKGDIPEGYSVSREKKERFSLILESASTNQTSMYLCASSFSGEGSYEQYFGPGTRLTVT.

The CDR3 DNA follows: TGTGCCACCAGCAGAGATCTGTCTCAGGGACTAGCGGGAGGTGAGCAGTTCTTC. The encoded protein is CATSRDLSQGLAGGEQFF. The gene calls are TRBV15 and TRBJ2-1, with 15 bases that match TRBD2. From germline, CDR1 is LNHNV and CDR2 YYDKDF (reference sequence). The CDR3 length is 18 residues. V lost 0 bases to trimming and J lost 9 bases; unmatched junction nucleotides: 9.

V usage is TRBV5-1 and J usage is TRBJ2-3, with TRBD2 identical over 12 bases. Germline CDR1 is SGHRS and CDR2 is YFSETQ. The CDR3 is made up of 16 amino acids. J lost 1 base, V lost 0 bases, and 0 bases had no gene match. The CDR3 sequence is CASSLASGGGTDTQYF. The CDR3 DNA is TGCGCCAGCAGCTTGGCTAGCGGGGGGGGCACAGATACGCAGTATTTT.

This chain connects TRBV7-2 to TRBJ2-5; a possible D gene is TRBD2 (6 bases). Germline V gives CDR1 SGHTA, CDR2 FQGNSA. V dropped 3 bases and J dropped 5 bases, with 16 bases sitting between them. The CDR3 has 15 residues. The CDR3 DNA sequence: TGTGCCAGCAGCTTCTCGGGGGAGCTTGGTGAGACCCAGTACTTC. It is translated as CASSFSGELGETQYF. The variable domain in full, completed from reference TRBV7-2 and TRBJ2-5, reads GAGVSQSPSNKVTEKGKDVELRCDPISGHTALYWYRQSLGQGLEFLIYFQGNSAPDKSGLPSDRFSAERTGGSVSTLTIQRTQQEDSAVYLCASSFSGELGETQYFGPGTRLLVL.

This chain links TRBV4-2 with TRBJ2-1; tentatively, D is TRBD2 (5 bases). V gave up 1 base and J gave up 3 bases, with 13 bases separating them. CDR1 LGHNA and CDR2 YNFKEQ come from the germline V gene. This CDR3 comprises 16 residues. CDR3 coding DNA: TGTGCCAGCAGCCAAGCTGCCAGAGACTACTACAATGAGCAGTTCTTC. Translating it yields CASSQAARDYYNEQFF.

The chain recombines TRBV7-2 with TRBJ2-7, with 8 nucleotides matching TRBD1. The CDR3 has 14 residues. The germline CDR1 and CDR2 sequences are SGHTA and FQGNSA. Trimming cost V 4 bases and J 6 bases; bases outside gene matches: 8. CDR3 loop: CASSSQPGTGEQYF. CDR3 DNA sequence: TGTGCCAGCAGCTCCCAACCAGGGACAGGCGAGCAGTACTTC.

The chain joins TRBV7-6 to TRBJ1-6, with D unclear. Germline V CDR1 and CDR2: SGHVS, FNYEAQ. V was trimmed by 2 bases and J by 7 bases, leaving 15 bases between them. The CDR3 spans 16 residues. The CDR3, as DNA: TGTGCCAGCAGCTTAAGGCGGGATAATATGAATTCACCCCTCCACTTT. It encodes CASSLRRDNMNSPLHF.

The sample holds a few counts of this clone. The chain uses TRBV5-6 and TRBJ2-5; TRBD1 might be the D (5 bases). The germline gives CDR1 SGHDT, CDR2 YYEEEE. Trimming took 2 bases from V and 1 from J, leaving 6 bases between them. The CDR3 covers 13 residues. The CDR3 here is CASSFQGQETQYF. The CDR3 coding sequence is TGTGCCAGCAGCTTCCAGGGCCAAGAGACCCAGTACTTC.

The J gene is TRBJ2-2, the V gene TRBV7-9; 7 nucleotides align to TRBD1. This CDR3 contains 16 residues. Germline lookup yields CDR1 SEHNR and CDR2 FQNEAQ (reference sequence). Unmatched junction bases numbered 10, after V lost 5 bases and J lost 4 bases. The CDR3 DNA is TGTGCCAGCAGCCGTATCGGTAACAGGGGCACCGGGGAGCTGTTTTTT. Its translation is CASSRIGNRGTGELFF.

The chain uses TRBV29-1 and TRBJ1-4; D perhaps matches TRBD1 (5 bases). CDR1 and CDR2 from the germline V gene are SQVTM and ANQGSEA. The V end was cut by 7 bases, the J end by 7 bases, with 13 bases between. The CDR3 sequence is 12 residues long. The CDR3 is CSARGGGEKLFF. The DNA of the CDR3 is TGCAGCGCACGGGGGGGAGGTGAAAAACTGTTTTTT.

The chain joins TRBV7-4 to TRBJ2-6; the match to TRBD1 covers 7 bases. V shed 11 bases and J 2 bases; nucleotides not matched to a gene: 12. The germline V gene encodes CDR1 SGHVT and CDR2 SQSDAQ. The CDR3 sequence is 16 residues long. Written as DNA, the CDR3 is TGTGCCGGGACGACAGGGCCCCCGGCTGGGGCCAACGTCCTGACTTTC. Amino acids: CAGTTGPPAGANVLTF.

The chain has TRBV2 and TRBJ2-6; a weak D match, TRBD1 (6 bases). Germline V gives CDR1 SNHLY, CDR2 FYNNEI. Trimming stripped 5 bases from V and 2 bases from J, with 10 bases between. The CDR3 runs 15 residues. In nucleotides, the CDR3 is TGTGCCAGCAGTCAACAGGGAACTGGGGCCAACGTCCTGACTTTC. It codes for CASSQQGTGANVLTF.

The CDR3 region has the DNA TGTGCCAGCAGCTTAGCGGCTAGCGGGGTATACAATGAGCAGTTCTTC. The encoded protein is CASSLAASGVYNEQFF. This chain joins TRBV7-6 and TRBJ2-1; 9 nucleotides agree with TRBD2. The CDR3 contains 16 residues. V shed 0 bases and J 4 bases; nucleotides not matched to a gene: 4. The germline V gene has CDR1 SGHVS and CDR2 FNYEAQ.

This clone was seen a handful of times. V and J are TRBV7-9 and TRBJ2-1; 7 positions match TRBD2. Germline V lookup: CDR1 SEHNR, CDR2 FQNEAQ (reference sequence). V was pared by 2 bases and J by 3 bases, with 4 bases of the junction left unmatched. The CDR3 has 15 amino acids. Here the CDR3 DNA reads TGTGCCAGCAGCTTACAGACTAGCAGCTACAATGAGCAGTTCTTC. It specifies CASSLQTSSYNEQFF.

The rearrangement joins TRBV5-4 to TRBJ2-1; a possible D gene is TRBD2 (5 bases). Trimming pared 4 bases from V and 4 bases from J, leaving 15 bases between. The CDR3 sequence is 15 residues long. Germline-derived CDR1 and CDR2 are SGHNT and YYREEE (reference sequence). CDR3 protein: CASSPWSSEYNEQFF. For the CDR3, the DNA is TGTGCCAGCAGCCCCTGGAGTAGCGAGTACAATGAGCAGTTCTTC.

V gene TRBV9 combines with J gene TRBJ1-5, with 7 nucleotides matching TRBD1. V trimming: 3 bases; J trimming: 9 bases; junction bases outside the gene matches: 9. In germline, CDR1 is SGDLS, CDR2 YYNGEE. The CDR3 sequence is 14 residues long. The CDR3 DNA reads as TGTGCCAGCAGCGCCGGGACAGCCCTGAGGCCCCAGCATTTT. It yields the protein CASSAGTALRPQHF.

This clone was observed a few times. This chain uses TRBV7-2 with TRBJ2-3, with TRBD2 matching 10 bases. This CDR3 spans 16 amino acids. With 3 bases clipped from V and 3 bases from J, the junction kept 6 bases outside the gene matches. The germline V gene has CDR1 SGHTA and CDR2 FQGNSA. The CDR3 loop reads CASSFLAGVITDTQYF. The CDR3 DNA sequence: TGTGCCAGCAGCTTCCTAGCGGGAGTGATTACAGATACGCAGTATTTT.

The chain combines TRBV19 with TRBJ2-6; maybe TRBD2 (5 bases). The CDR3 sequence is 19 residues long. V lost 3 bases and J 3 bases, leaving 21 bases between the germline ends. Germline CDR1 LNHDA, CDR2 SQIVND (reference sequence). CDR3 sequence (DNA): TGTGCCAGTAGTATCTGGAGGAACTCACTTCCCGGTGGGGCCAACGTCCTGACTTTC. This gives the protein CASSIWRNSLPGGANVLTF.

This clone was counted between two and nine times. This rearrangement joins TRBV4-2 to TRBJ2-5; 9 positions agree with TRBD2. Germline V lookup: CDR1 LGHNA, CDR2 YNFKEQ. The CDR3 sequence is 16 residues long. J gave up 5 bases and V 2 bases, and 9 bases lay outside the gene matches. In DNA, the CDR3 is TGTGCCAGCAGCCAATCCATTAGCGGGGGTCGGGAGACCCAGTACTTC. Translated, it gives CASSQSISGGRETQYF.

The table lists this clone with a count of one. CDR3 sequence: CASSIGNGGFQETQYF. The CDR3 DNA reads as TGTGCCAGTAGTATAGGCAACGGGGGGTTCCAAGAGACCCAGTACTTC. This chain uses TRBV19 with TRBJ2-5; 7 nucleotides agree with TRBD2. Germline CDR1 reads LNHDA; CDR2 reads SQIVND (reference sequence). The CDR3 is 16 amino acids. Trimming removed 1 base from V and 1 base from J; junction bases left unmatched: 6.

The chain joins TRBV19 to TRBJ2-3; D uncertain. The germline CDR1 and CDR2 sequences are LNHDA and SQIVND (reference sequence). Trimming shortened V by 6 bases and J by 1 base, and 5 bases separated the two germline ends. The CDR3 has 12 amino acids. CDR3 residues: CASSPGTDTQYF. CDR3 in DNA: TGTGCCAGTAGCCCCGGCACAGATACGCAGTATTTT.

The rearrangement uses TRBV7-9 and TRBJ2-1; 12 nucleotides match TRBD2. V lost 4 bases to trimming and J lost 8 bases; unmatched junction nucleotides: 9. CDR1 is SEHNR and CDR2 is FQNEAQ in the germline V gene (reference sequence). The length of the CDR3 is 16 residues. CDR3 residues: CASSSSGTSGWDEQFF. The CDR3 nucleotides are TGTGCCAGCAGCTCCTCCGGGACTAGCGGGTGGGATGAGCAGTTCTTC.

J is TRBJ1-2 and V is TRBV19; TRBD1 aligns across 8 bases. V lost 11 bases and J lost 4; bases outside the gene matches: 3. CDR3 size: 11 residues. The germline V gene has CDR1 LNHDA and CDR2 SQIVND (reference sequence). The CDR3 DNA is TGTGCCGGACAGGGCGTCTATGGCTACACCTTC. Its translation is CAGQGVYGYTF.

The genes are TRBV6-6 and TRBJ1-2; TRBD1 matches 12 bases. With V trimmed by 4 bases and J by 3 bases, 6 bases remained unmatched. The CDR3 has 16 amino acids. Germline values: CDR1 MNHNY, CDR2 SVGAGI (reference sequence). CDR3 DNA sequence: TGTGCCAGCAGTTCGGGGACAGGGGGCGGTTACTATGGCTACACCTTC. Translated: CASSSGTGGGYYGYTF.

The chain has TRBV30 and TRBJ1-1; D is unclear. Deletions cut 0 bases from V and 0 bases from J, with 8 bases between. The CDR3 loop spans 14 amino acids. CDR1 and CDR2 (germline): GTSNPN, SVGIG (reference sequence). CDR3 residues: CAWSVAGMNTEAFF. Written as DNA, the CDR3 is TGTGCCTGGAGTGTGGCAGGTATGAACACTGAAGCTTTCTTT.